This T cell receptor (beta chain) was sequenced in a study of early T cells in non-severe SARS-CoV-2 infection (dated by TCRdb to about 2021). In terms of the full investigation: Bulk RNA from unsorted whole blood was used for TCR sequencing, so alpha and beta chains could not be paired.

The junction shows trimming of 2 bases on V and 5 bases on J, and the gene matches do not reach 10 bases of it. Per the germline V gene, SGHTA is the CDR1 and FQGNSA is the CDR2. The cysteine opens and the phenylalanine closes a CDR3 of 16 amino acids. CDR3 DNA only is kept here, 48 bases in frame from base 1. To note about this clonotype: Its binding antigen is unknown. No quality values exist for individual bases; no much larger clone is one base distant.

Library construction relied on 5' RACE. The sample was run on a NextSeq 500. To correct for sequencing error and PCR bias, the TCR library protocol tagged individual cDNA molecules with unique molecular identifiers. Both TCR alpha and beta chains were sequenced, and tight co-correlation was observed between alpha and beta sequence abundances in each sample. In the paper's pipeline: Decombinator V4 was used to annotate the V gene, J gene and CDR3 of the TCR sequences. Expanded TCRs were defined as changing significantly between any two time points under a Poisson model with p below 0.0001. Abundances of TCRs were expressed as counts per million after normalisation to the total number of TCRs sequenced in each sample. MAIT TCRs were defined by TRAV1-2 paired with TRAJ12, TRAJ20 or TRAJ33, and iNKT TCRs by TRAV10 paired with TRAJ18. VDJdb, accessed 1 November 2021, was searched for CMV, EBV and SARS-CoV-2 annotated TCRs, excluding TCRs annotated for multiple antigens. Using fastp at Q25 and MiXCR, TCRdb reprocessed the public reads and kept productive beta chains. Rows matching on CDR3 protein sequence are summarized as one entry with the most common DNA and genes. These V and J calls derive from TCRdb rather than the authors' analysis. The sample records over 50,000 distinct CDR3 sequences, about 10% of which are singletons. The ten most abundant clones make up 1.7% of the sample.

This was a case-control study nested in a cohort of healthcare workers in London, UK, who had nasopharyngeal swab PCR tests and blood samples taken every week. Between 23 and 31 March 2020, the week of the UK lockdown, healthcare workers were enrolled and then followed up weekly for as long as 16 weeks. The study at large found these results: Matching against VDJdb was skewed toward anti-spike CD8 responses, likely underestimated virus-specific expansions, and missed private and CD4 specificities.

This chain is built from TRBV7-2 and TRBJ2-5, with 8 middle bases fitting TRBD2. This TCR came from an adult who was a healthcare worker with PCR-confirmed SARS-CoV-2 infection or an uninfected control (not recorded which). The sample consisted of whole blood. The CDR3 region reads CASSLPGGAPRETQYF. The bases read TGTGCCAGCAGCTTACCCGGGGGGGCCCCACGGGAGACCCAGTACTTC.